This T cell receptor (beta chain) came from a study of cytomegalovirus exposure and HLA in healthy donors. Study at large: Approximately 170 million T cells yielded under 130 million unique TCR beta sequences in earlier analysis.

Notes on the study in general: Rare TCR sequences predominated, though certain public TCRs were found in many donors.

The V end lost 4 bases, the J end lost 4 bases, and 5 bases lay between the germline ends. This CDR3 spans 12 amino acids. Germline values: CDR1 LGHNA, CDR2 YNFKEQ. Nominally healthy donors provided the samples, though records likely missed some immune exposures. Comment on this clone: Its target is not known.

Vbeta (60) and Jbeta (13) primers were used in the PCR. The method was immunoSEQ multiplex PCR; TCRdb's version includes in-frame clones alone and lacks a portion of them. The sample has about 190,000 clones, 82% seen once. The receptor was isolated from a woman aged 18-35 years in good health and CMV-seronegative. This chain uses TRBV4-2 with TRBJ2-1; D gene unclear. The sample taken for sequencing was PBMCs. The CDR3 region has the DNA TGTGCCAGCAGCCCGGGTTACAATGAGCAGTTCTTC. Protein product: CASSPGYNEQFF.